Listed below are T cell receptor beta chains from one sample, sequenced in a study of T-cell memory formation after mild COVID-19. MiXCR, run by TCRdb on the 5' RACE reads, gives a single entry per CDR3 protein. This sample yields 350,000 to 500,000 distinct CDR3 sequences, of which 20% to 30% are seen a single time; 13% belongs to the top ten. Input material: PBMCs or a T cell subset sorted from them (not recorded which). These receptors came from an adult woman who had mild COVID-19 (a few samples of this study predate the infection). Cell type and time point are not known. Both conserved end residues are part of each CDR3. The order of the fields is V gene, CDR3 length, J gene, CDR3 protein.

TRBV12-3/TRBV12-4	15	TRBJ2-1	CASSLARTLYNEQFF
TRBV18	14	TRBJ1-2	CASSPGQGENGYTF
TRBV11-2	16	TRBJ2-1	CASSPRRTGGQNEQFF
TRBV12-3/TRBV12-4	16	TRBJ2-5	CATLPHPGRGQETQYF
TRBV9	14	TRBJ2-5	CASSVGNRAETQYF
TRBV4-2	14	TRBJ1-2	CASSQERYEGGYTF
TRBV6-6	14	TRBJ1-1	CASSTIGGDTEAFF
TRBV7-9	14	TRBJ2-1	CASQDSSTYNEQFF
TRBV27	13	TRBJ1-1	CASRSGTAFEAFF
TRBV3-1	13	TRBJ2-5	CASSDRVQETQYF
TRBV20-1	16	TRBJ2-1	CSARDPTSGRIDEQFF
TRBV6-6	16	TRBJ2-7	CASSPILAGQIYEQYF
TRBV12-3/TRBV12-4	14	TRBJ2-3	CASSFFVSTDTQYF
TRBV5-1	15	TRBJ2-5	CASSLERLAPETQYF
TRBV19	15	TRBJ2-1	CASSIAGGLYNEQFF
TRBV6-5	13	TRBJ2-3	CASRNRGTDTQYF
TRBV24-1	13	TRBJ1-1	CATSDRTATEAFF
TRBV7-9	16	TRBJ2-3	CASSLGGAGSTDTQYF
TRBV12-3/TRBV12-4	18	TRBJ2-7	CASTDFGTANSSPYEQYF
TRBV6-5	12	TRBJ1-2	CASKGQISGYTF
TRBV5-1	14	TRBJ1-1	CASSLVGFNTEAFF
TRBV7-2	13	TRBJ2-7	CASSPRSSYEQYF
TRBV5-1	13	TRBJ1-2	CASGEGGEWGYTF
TRBV10-3	14	TRBJ1-2	CAISLTGGAYGYTF
TRBV5-1	15	TRBJ2-1	CASSLARSSANEQFF
TRBV5-5	16	TRBJ2-1	CASSSGGQYPYNEQFF
TRBV12-3/TRBV12-4	14	TRBJ1-5	CASRPGTEQVSQHF
TRBV6-6	15	TRBJ2-2	CASSYTDRATGELFF
TRBV29-1	14	TRBJ1-2	CSVEDLEAGNGYTF
TRBV3-1	13	TRBJ2-7	CASSRTSGGEQYF
TRBV7-2	11	TRBJ1-1	CASSPWTEAFF
TRBV30	17	TRBJ2-2	CACFGRVGGVWTGELFF
TRBV10-3	15	TRBJ1-1	CAISEARGLVAEAFF
TRBV12-5	13	TRBJ2-2	CASGRAPTGELFF
TRBV20-1	16	TRBJ2-5	CSATAGTGGLGETQYF
TRBV4-1	14	TRBJ2-7	CASSPRGSGGEQYF
TRBV9	14	TRBJ1-1	CASSVETGGTEAFF
TRBV9	17	TRBJ2-2	CASSVGTGVANTGELFF
TRBV7-2	13	TRBJ2-5	CASSTGAAATQYF
TRBV12-3/TRBV12-4	14	TRBJ2-7	CASSVVAGEGEQYF
TRBV7-9	15	TRBJ1-2	CASSGGTDANYGYTF
TRBV7-9	13	TRBJ2-7	CASSLARDYEQYF
TRBV20-1	13	TRBJ2-1	CSARDSAYNEQFF
TRBV5-1	16	TRBJ2-1	CASSSEGQGAWNEQFF
TRBV6-6	15	TRBJ1-4	CASSHRDGGSEKLFF
TRBV18	12	TRBJ2-7	CASSPPSDEQYF
TRBV24-1	15	TRBJ2-1	CATGSASGKINEQFF
TRBV20-1	15	TRBJ2-5	CSARDLSGVGETQYF
TRBV30	12	TRBJ2-7	CAWSPGQAGVYF
TRBV9	15	TRBJ2-1	CASSVAWFGGNEQFF
TRBV7-8	16	TRBJ2-3	CASSLRGAPSTDTQYF
TRBV25-1	17	TRBJ2-3	CASSEKGTSGSRVTQYF
TRBV7-9	16	TRBJ2-5	CASSFPDRTGQETQYF
TRBV6-4	15	TRBJ2-1	CASSDGAGSNNEQFF